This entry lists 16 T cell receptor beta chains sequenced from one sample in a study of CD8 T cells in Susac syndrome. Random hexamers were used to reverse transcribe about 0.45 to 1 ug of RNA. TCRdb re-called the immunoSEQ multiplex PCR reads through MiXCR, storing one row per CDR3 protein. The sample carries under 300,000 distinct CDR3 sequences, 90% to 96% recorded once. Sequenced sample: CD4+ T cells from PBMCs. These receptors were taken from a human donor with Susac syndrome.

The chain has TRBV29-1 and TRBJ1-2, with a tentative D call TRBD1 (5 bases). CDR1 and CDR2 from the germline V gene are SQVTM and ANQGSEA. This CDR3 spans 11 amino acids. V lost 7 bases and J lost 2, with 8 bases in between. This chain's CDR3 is CSDDRNYGYTF. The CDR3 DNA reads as TGCAGCGACGACAGAAACTATGGCTACACCTTC.

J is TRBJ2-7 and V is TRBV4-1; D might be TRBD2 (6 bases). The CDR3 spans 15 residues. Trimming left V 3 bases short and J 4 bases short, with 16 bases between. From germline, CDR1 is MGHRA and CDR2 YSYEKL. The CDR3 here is CASSHPTRGWYEQYF. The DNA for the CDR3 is TGCGCCAGCAGCCACCCAACTCGGGGGTGGTACGAGCAGTACTTC.

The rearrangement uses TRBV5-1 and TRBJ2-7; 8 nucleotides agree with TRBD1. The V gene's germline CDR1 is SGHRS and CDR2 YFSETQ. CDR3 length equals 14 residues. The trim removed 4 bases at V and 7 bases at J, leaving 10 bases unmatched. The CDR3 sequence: CASSPDRETGEQYF. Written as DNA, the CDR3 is TGCGCCAGCAGCCCGGACAGGGAGACGGGTGAGCAGTACTTC.

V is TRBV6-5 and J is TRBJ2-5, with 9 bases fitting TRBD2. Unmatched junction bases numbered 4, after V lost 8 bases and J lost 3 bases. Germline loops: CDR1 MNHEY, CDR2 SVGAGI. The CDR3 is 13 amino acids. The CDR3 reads CASLSGRKETQYF. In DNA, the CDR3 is TGTGCCAGCTTGAGCGGGAGGAAAGAGACCCAGTACTTC.

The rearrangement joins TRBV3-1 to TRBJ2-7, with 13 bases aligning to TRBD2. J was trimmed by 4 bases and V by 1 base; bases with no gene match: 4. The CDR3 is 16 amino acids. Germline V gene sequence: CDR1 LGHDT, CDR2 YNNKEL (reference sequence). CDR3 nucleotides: TGTGCCAGCAGCCAAGCGAGGACTAGCGGGAGTTACGAGCAGTACTTC. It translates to CASSQARTSGSYEQYF.

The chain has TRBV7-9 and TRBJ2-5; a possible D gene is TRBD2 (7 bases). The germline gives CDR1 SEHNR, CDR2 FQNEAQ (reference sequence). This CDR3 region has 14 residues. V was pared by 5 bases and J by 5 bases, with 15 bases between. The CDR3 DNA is TGTGCCAGCAGCCCTCCTAGGGGGGGCGAGACCCAGTACTTC. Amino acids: CASSPPRGGETQYF.

The CDR3 reads CASTLGQNQDTQYF. CDR3 in DNA: TGTGCCAGCACCCTGGGGCAGAATCAAGATACGCAGTATTTT. The V gene is TRBV12-3 or TRBV12-4, the J gene TRBJ2-3, with D perhaps matching TRBD1 (5 bases). CDR3 length equals 14 residues. The V end was cut by 7 bases, the J end by 5 bases, with 16 bases between.

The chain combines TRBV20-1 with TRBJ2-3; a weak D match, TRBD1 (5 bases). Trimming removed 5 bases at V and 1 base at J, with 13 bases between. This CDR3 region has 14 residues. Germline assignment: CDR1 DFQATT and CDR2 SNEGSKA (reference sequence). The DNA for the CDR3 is TGCAGTGCTCGCAGGGAAGACGGCACAGATACGCAGTATTTT. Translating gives CSARREDGTDTQYF.

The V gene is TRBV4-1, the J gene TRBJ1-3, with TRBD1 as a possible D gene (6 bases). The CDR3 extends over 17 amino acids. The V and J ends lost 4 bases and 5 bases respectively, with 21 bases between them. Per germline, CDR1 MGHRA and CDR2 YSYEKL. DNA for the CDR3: TGCGCCAGCAGCCGACAGGATGCCTTAAGGGTTCGAAACACCATATATTTT. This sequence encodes CASSRQDALRVRNTIYF.

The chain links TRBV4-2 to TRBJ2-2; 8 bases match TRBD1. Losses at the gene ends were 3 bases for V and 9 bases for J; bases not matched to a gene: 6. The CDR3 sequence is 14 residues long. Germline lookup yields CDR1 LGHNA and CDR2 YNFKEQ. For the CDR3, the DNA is TGTGCCAGCAGCCACTCCGGACAGGGAAGGGAGCTGTTTTTT. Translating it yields CASSHSGQGRELFF.

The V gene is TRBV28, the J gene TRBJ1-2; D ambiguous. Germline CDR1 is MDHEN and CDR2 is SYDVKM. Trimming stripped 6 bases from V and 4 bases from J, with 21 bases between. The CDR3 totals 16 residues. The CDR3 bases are TGTGCCAGCAGGACCCGCCGGGAACCTAAGCCCTATGGCTACACCTTC. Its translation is CASRTRREPKPYGYTF.

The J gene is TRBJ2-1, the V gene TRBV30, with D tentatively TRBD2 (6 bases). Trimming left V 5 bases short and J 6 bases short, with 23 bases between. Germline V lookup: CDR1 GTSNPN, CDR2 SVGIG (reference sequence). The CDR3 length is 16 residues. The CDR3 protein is CAWRPPLAISFNEQFF. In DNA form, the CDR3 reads TGTGCCTGGCGCCCCCCTCTAGCGATATCTTTCAATGAGCAGTTCTTC.

This CDR3 is CASSEGPYYGYTF. CDR3 nucleotides: TGTGCCAGCAGTGAGGGACCTTACTATGGCTACACCTTC. The chain has TRBV2 and TRBJ1-2; TRBD1 is a possible D gene (5 bases). CDR1 is SNHLY and CDR2 is FYNNEI in the germline V gene. The CDR3 sequence is 13 residues long. V lost 3 bases, J lost 3 bases, and 8 bases lay in between. The variable domain in full, with the rest retrieved from reference TRBV2 and TRBJ1-2, is EPEVTQTPSHQVTQMGQEVILRCVPISNHLYFYWYRQILGQKVEFLVSFYNNEISEKSEIFDDQFSVERPDGSNFTLKIRSTKLEDSAMYFCASSEGPYYGYTFGSGTRLTVV.

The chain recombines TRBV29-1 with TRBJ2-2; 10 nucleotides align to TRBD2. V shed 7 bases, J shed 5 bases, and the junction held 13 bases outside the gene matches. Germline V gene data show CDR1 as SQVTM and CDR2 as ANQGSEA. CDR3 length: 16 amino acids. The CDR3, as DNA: TGCAGCGCCCGTAAGCCGGGACTAGCGTCTACCGGGGAGCTGTTTTTT. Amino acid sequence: CSARKPGLASTGELFF.

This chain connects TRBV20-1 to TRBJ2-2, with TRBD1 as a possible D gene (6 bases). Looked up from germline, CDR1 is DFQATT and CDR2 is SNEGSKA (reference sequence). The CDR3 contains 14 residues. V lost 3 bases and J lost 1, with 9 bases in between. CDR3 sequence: CSARDSVNTGELFF. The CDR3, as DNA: TGCAGTGCTAGGGACAGCGTGAACACCGGGGAGCTGTTTTTT.

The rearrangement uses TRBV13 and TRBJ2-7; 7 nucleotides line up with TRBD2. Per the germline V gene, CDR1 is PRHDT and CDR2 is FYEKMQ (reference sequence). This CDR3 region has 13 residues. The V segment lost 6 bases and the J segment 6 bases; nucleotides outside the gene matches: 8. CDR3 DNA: TGTGCCAGCAGGTACCTGGGAGGGCTCGAGCAGTACTTC. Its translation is CASRYLGGLEQYF.